These 21 T cell receptor beta chains were sequenced from one sample in a study of tumor and adjacent non-tumor tissue in lung cancer. A modified ARM-PCR protocol with three rounds of nested PCR amplified TCRbeta. TCRdb re-called the multiplex PCR reads with MiXCR, one entry per CDR3 protein. This sample has more than 85,000 distinct CDR3 sequences; about 62% occur once, and the top ten carry roughly 19%. This sample's RNA came from whole unsorted tissue. The normal lung tissue was taken more than 3 cm from the tumor edge. The sequencing input was distant non-tumor lung tissue. The receptors were gathered from a man aged 30 to 39 with non-small cell lung cancer.

As regards this clonotype: Since a much larger clone is just one base distant, this may be a read error. The rearrangement links TRBV6-2 or TRBV6-3 to TRBJ1-2, with no clear D. There are 12 residues in the CDR3. CDR1 is MNHEY, CDR2 SVGEGT, per germline. V lost 4 bases, J lost 10 bases, and 13 bases lay in between. The CDR3 nucleotides are TGTGCCAGCAGTTTCGGGGTTGCTGACTACACCTTC. Translated: CASSFGVADYTF.

There are a few counts of this clonotype. A much larger clone differs by one base, so this may be a read error. The chain recombines TRBV5-6 with TRBJ2-7; D gene ambiguous. The CDR3 loop spans 14 amino acids. Per the germline V gene, CDR1 is SGHDT and CDR2 is YYEEEE. V was pared by 7 bases and J by 3 bases, with 17 bases between. In DNA, the CDR3 is TGTGCCAGCGCCCTTAGGGTTAACGGCTACGAGCAGTACTTC. As protein: CASALRVNGYEQYF.

The chain carries TRBV28 and TRBJ1-6; D is uncertain. Germline CDR1 reads MDHEN; CDR2 reads SYDVKM. Trimming shortened V by 1 base and J by 8 bases, and 15 bases separated the two germline ends. The CDR3 totals 16 residues. CDR3 in amino acids: CASSLYREASYSPLHF. In DNA, the CDR3 is TGTGCCAGCAGTTTATACCGGGAGGCTTCCTATTCACCCCTCCACTTT.

Comments on this clonotype: One end of the junction fails to match germline, which may point to a read error. The genes are TRBV7-8 and TRBJ2-5, with TRBD2 matching over 12 bases. Germline CDR1 and CDR2: SGHVS and FQNEAQ. The CDR3 has 18 residues. DNA for the CDR3: TGTGCCAGTAGCTTAGGGCCTAGCGGGAGGGCCACGGGAGAGACCCAGTACTTC. This encodes CASSLGPSGRATGETQYF. The full variable domain, completed using reference TRBV7-8 and TRBJ2-5, is GAGVSQSPRYKVAKRGQDVALRCDPISGHVSLFWYQQALGQGPEFLTYFQNEAQLDKSGLPSDRFFAERPEGSVSTLKIQRTQQEDSAVYLCASSLGPSGRATGETQYFGPGTRLLVL.

Concerning this clonotype: A much larger clone is a single base away; this may be a read error. The chain carries TRBV11-3 and TRBJ2-5; perhaps TRBD2 as D (6 bases). Germline V lookup: CDR1 SGHNT, CDR2 YENEEA. Trimming removed 7 bases from V and 0 bases from J, with 12 bases in between. This CDR3 region has 14 residues. The CDR3 spells CASNSGLHQETQYF. The CDR3 bases are TGTGCCAGCAACTCGGGACTGCACCAAGAGACCCAGTACTTC.

As to this clonotype: The junction does not match germline at one end; this may be a read error. The rearrangement joins TRBV29-1 to TRBJ2-3; D not certain. Germline lookup yields CDR1 SQVTM and CDR2 ANQGSEA. This CDR3 is 14 amino acids long. The CDR3 DNA reads as TGCAGCCTTGAAAACCTTTTAGTCACAGATACTCAGTATTTT. This codes for CSLENLLVTDTQYF.

About this clonotype: A much larger clonotype is one base distant, so this may be a read error. The V call is TRBV4-1, the J call TRBJ2-3, with 7 bases that match TRBD2. Germline assignment: CDR1 MGHRA and CDR2 YSYEKL. CDR3 length: 17 amino acids. The trim removed 3 bases at V and 2 bases at J, leaving 11 bases unmatched. Written as DNA, the CDR3 is TGCGCCAGCAGCCAGGATCGGCGGGGGATGAACACAGATACGCAGTATTTT. Residues: CASSQDRRGMNTDTQYF.

This clonotype has only one observation. It may be a read error: a sequence one base away is much more abundant. V usage is TRBV6-2 or TRBV6-3 and J usage is TRBJ2-2; D not certain. The CDR3 spans 13 residues. V was shortened by 2 bases and J by 8 bases, with 9 bases between the two germline ends. CDR1 is MNHEY, CDR2 SVGEGT, per germline. In nucleotides, the CDR3 is TGTGCCAGCAGTTACGGCTGTAGTGGGGAGCTGTTTTTT. It translates to CASSYGCSGELFF.

Concerning this clonotype itself: A much more abundant neighbour one base away suggests this may be a read error. This CDR3 reads CAISLDRNSPLHF. CDR3 nucleotide sequence: TGTGCCATCAGTTTAGACAGAAATTCACCCCTCCACTTT. This chain connects TRBV12-3 or TRBV12-4 to TRBJ1-6, with D maybe TRBD1 (5 bases). The CDR3 is 13 amino acids.

As to this clonotype: A much larger clone lies one base from this, so it may be a read error. The rearrangement links TRBV20-1 to TRBJ1-1; no reliable D call. In germline, CDR1 is DFQATT, CDR2 SNEGSKA (reference sequence). The CDR3 spans 11 residues. CDR3 DNA sequence: TGCGGATCCAGGAGGAAAACTGAAGCTTTCTTT. Translating it yields CGSRRKTEAFF.

Remarks on this clonotype: The junction departs from the called germline gene at one end, perhaps through a read error. The chain joins TRBV29-1 to TRBJ2-3, with TRBD1 matching over 8 bases. This CDR3 is 17 amino acids long. Germline CDR1 is SQVTM and CDR2 is ANQGSEA. CDR3 sequence reads: CSVGPTGQGASTDTRYF. DNA for the CDR3: TGCAGCGTCGGTCCTACCGGTCAGGGGGCTAGCACAGATACGCGGTATTTT.

A word on this clonotype: A read error may produce the germline difference seen at one junction end. V and J are TRBV29-1 and TRBJ2-2; D might be TRBD2 (5 bases). This CDR3 contains 12 residues. CDR1 is SQVTM, CDR2 ANQGSEA, per germline. The CDR3 region has the DNA TGCAGCGTTGAGGAGCGCGCCGGGGAGCCGTCTTTT. Translating it yields CSVEERAGEPSF.

About this clonotype itself: This CDR3 is missing its conserved last phenylalanine or tryptophan, likely due to a read error. The limits of the CDR3 on the DNA are not certain, so only TCRdb's listed CDR3 is given. The rearrangement links TRBV29-1 to TRBJ1-3. Germline V gene data show CDR1 as SQVTM and CDR2 as ANQGSEA. The CDR3 length is 14 residues, termini included. CDR3 protein: CSVARVPSGNTINL.

The genes are TRBV5-1 and TRBJ2-5, with 8 bases aligning to TRBD2. The CDR3 totals 15 residues. Looked up from germline, CDR1 is SGHRS and CDR2 is YFSETQ. V shed 4 bases, J shed 1 base, and the junction held 6 bases outside the gene matches. CDR3 residues: CASSPRGGVQETQYF. The CDR3 DNA sequence: TGCGCCAGCAGCCCACGGGGGGGCGTCCAAGAGACCCAGTACTTC.

About this clonotype itself: At one end, the junction sequence differs from germline, possibly due to a read error. The J gene is TRBJ2-5, the V gene TRBV20-1; D is perhaps TRBD2 (5 bases). CDR1 and CDR2 from the germline V gene are DFQATT and SNEGSKA (reference sequence). CDR3 size: 14 residues. CDR3 residues: CSARDHGLQEAQYF. The CDR3 bases are TGCAGTGCTAGAGACCACGGACTCCAAGAGGCCCAGTACTTC.

This clonotype appeared a single time. Just one base apart from a much larger clone, this may be a read error. This sequence joins TRBV7-8 and TRBJ2-7; D is tentatively TRBD1 or TRBD2 (6 bases each). Trimming took 4 bases from V and 6 from J, leaving 16 bases between them. Germline V lookup: CDR1 SGHVS, CDR2 FQNEAQ. The CDR3 extends over 14 amino acids. The CDR3 is CASSSVWGAGEQYF. CDR3 sequence (DNA): TGTGCCAGCAGCTCAGTTTGGGGGGCCGGCGAGCAGTACTTC.

As regards this clonotype: Mismatch with germline at one junction end may stem from a read error. V usage is TRBV29-1 and J usage is TRBJ1-1; no clear D. Germline V gene data show CDR1 as SQVTM and CDR2 as ANQGSEA. This CDR3 has 14 residues. The CDR3 reads CSVERRGWNTETFF. Here the CDR3 DNA reads TGCAGCGTGGAAAGAAGAGGGTGGAACACTGAAACTTTCTTT.

On this clonotype itself: Just one base apart from a much larger clone, this may be a read error. The rearrangement uses TRBV20-1 and TRBJ2-7; 10 bases line up with TRBD2. Germline loops: CDR1 DFQATT, CDR2 SNEGSKA (reference sequence). V lost 6 bases and J lost 8; bases outside the gene matches: 10. The CDR3 length is 13 residues. CDR3 sequence: CSAGAGGGYKQYF. CDR3 nucleotides: TGCAGTGCAGGAGCGGGAGGGGGGTACAAGCAGTACTTC.

Concerning this clonotype: One end of the junction fails to match germline, which may point to a read error. The chain is built from TRBV20-1 and TRBJ2-3; 7 bases map to TRBD2. CDR1 and CDR2 (germline): DFQATT, SNEGSKA (reference sequence). The CDR3 runs 15 residues. CDR3 DNA: TGCACTGCTAGACTAGCCGGGGGTGTCACAGATACGCAGTATTTT. Its translation is CTARLAGGVTDTQYF.

V gene TRBV29-1 combines with J gene TRBJ2-7; D may match TRBD1 or TRBD2 (5 bases each). CDR3 length: 15 residues. Trimming left V 0 bases short and J 3 bases short, with 15 bases between. CDR1 and CDR2 from the germline V gene are SQVTM and ANQGSEA. DNA of the CDR3: TGCAGCGTTGAAGATAGGAGGACAAGTTACTACGAGCAGTACTTC. Amino acid sequence: CSVEDRRTSYYEQYF.

With regard to this clonotype: The CDR3 end shows no conserved phenylalanine or tryptophan, and so a read error is likely. This chain uses TRBV29-1 with TRBJ1-2; unclear D gene. Germline V lookup: CDR1 SQVTM, CDR2 ANQGSEA. The CDR3 totals 14 residues. The CDR3 nucleotides are TGCTGCGTTGAAGAGGCCGGGGCTAACTATGGCTACACCATC. Encoded protein: CCVEEAGANYGYTI.